Listed below are T cell receptor beta chains from one sample, sequenced in a study of cytomegalovirus exposure and HLA in healthy donors. The protocol was immunoSEQ multiplex PCR, while the TCRdb copy is restricted to in-frame clones and leaves out a portion. The sample consists of fewer than 200,000 clones, about 80% of them appearing once. The sample taken for sequencing was PBMCs. The receptors were sampled from a boy aged 5 to 17 in good health and CMV-seronegative. CDR3s include the opening cysteine and the closing phenylalanine or tryptophan. The order of the fields is J gene, clone size, D gene, V gene, CDR3 protein, CDR3 DNA. The D gene is left open where the match is weak. Some rows mark clone size as missing; the rest say once, few, many or name a class of expanded clone.

J gene: TRBJ2-3; clone size: NA; D gene: TRBD1; V gene: TRBV27; CDR3 protein: CASSRQGPDGADTQYF; CDR3 DNA: TGTGCCAGCAGTCGACAGGGACCGGACGGGGCAGATACGCAGTATTTT
J gene: TRBJ2-2; clone size: NA; D gene: NA; V gene: TRBV30; CDR3 protein: CAWSVGGGELFF; CDR3 DNA: TGTGCCTGGAGTGTCGGGGGCGGGGAGCTGTTTTTT
J gene: TRBJ2-7; clone size: NA; D gene: TRBD2; V gene: TRBV6-1; CDR3 protein: CASSEAAVAGGYEQYF; CDR3 DNA: TGTGCCAGCAGTGAAGCCGCGGTAGCGGGGGGCTACGAGCAGTACTTC
J gene: TRBJ1-5; clone size: once; D gene: NA; V gene: TRBV9; CDR3 protein: CASSSDIRQPQHF; CDR3 DNA: TGTGCCAGCAGCTCGGACATTAGACAGCCCCAGCATTTT
J gene: TRBJ2-5; clone size: NA; D gene: NA; V gene: TRBV5-8; CDR3 protein: CASSSLPSQYF; CDR3 DNA: TGTGCCAGCAGCTCCCTACCCTCCCAGTACTTC
J gene: TRBJ2-1; clone size: NA; D gene: TRBD2; V gene: TRBV4-2; CDR3 protein: CASSQRTRTYNEQFF; CDR3 DNA: TGTGCCAGCAGCCAGAGGACTAGAACCTACAATGAGCAGTTCTTC
J gene: TRBJ2-5; clone size: NA; D gene: NA; V gene: TRBV5-1; CDR3 protein: CASSRRGGTAQETQYF; CDR3 DNA: TGCGCCAGCAGCAGAAGGGGTGGAACTGCTCAAGAGACCCAGTACTTC
J gene: TRBJ1-4; clone size: few; D gene: TRBD1; V gene: TRBV27; CDR3 protein: CASSFRPGTGGATNEKLFF; CDR3 DNA: TGTGCCAGCAGTTTCCGTCCCGGGACAGGGGGTGCAACTAATGAAAAACTGTTTTTT
J gene: TRBJ1-1; clone size: NA; D gene: TRBD1; V gene: TRBV7-3; CDR3 protein: CASSSGGRGDGRTEAFF; CDR3 DNA: TGTGCCAGCAGCTCAGGGGGGCGGGGTGATGGGCGGACTGAAGCTTTCTTT
J gene: TRBJ1-3; clone size: few; D gene: NA; V gene: TRBV15; CDR3 protein: CATSMRGVGSQKGNTIYF; CDR3 DNA: TGTGCCACCAGCATGCGGGGGGTTGGGTCGCAAAAGGGAAACACCATATATTTT
J gene: TRBJ2-2; clone size: NA; D gene: NA; V gene: TRBV10-3; CDR3 protein: CAISEKAPGELFF; CDR3 DNA: TGTGCCATCAGTGAGAAAGCGCCGGGAGAGCTGTTTTTT
J gene: TRBJ1-5; clone size: NA; D gene: TRBD1; V gene: TRBV5-4; CDR3 protein: CASSEQGDHQPQHF; CDR3 DNA: TGTGCCAGCAGCGAACAGGGGGACCATCAGCCCCAGCATTTT
J gene: TRBJ2-7; clone size: once; D gene: NA; V gene: TRBV30; CDR3 protein: CAWSYSTYEQYF; CDR3 DNA: TGTGCCTGGAGTTACAGCACCTACGAGCAGTACTTC
J gene: TRBJ2-5; clone size: few; D gene: TRBD2; V gene: TRBV2; CDR3 protein: CASRGTSGGRTQYF; CDR3 DNA: TGTGCCAGCAGGGGGACTAGCGGGGGGCGGACCCAGTACTTC
J gene: TRBJ2-7; clone size: NA; D gene: TRBD1; V gene: TRBV18; CDR3 protein: CASSPLQRTGLSYEQYF; CDR3 DNA: TGTGCCAGCTCACCACTCCAAAGGACAGGACTCTCCTACGAGCAGTACTTC
J gene: TRBJ1-3; clone size: NA; D gene: NA; V gene: TRBV6-5; CDR3 protein: CASSVTDGNTIYF; CDR3 DNA: TGTGCCAGCAGTGTGACTGACGGCAACACCATATATTTT
J gene: TRBJ2-7; clone size: NA; D gene: TRBD1; V gene: TRBV30; CDR3 protein: CACFRTGSYEQYF; CDR3 DNA: TGTGCCTGCTTTCGGACAGGCTCCTACGAGCAGTACTTC
J gene: TRBJ2-3; clone size: NA; D gene: TRBD2; V gene: TRBV2; CDR3 protein: CARGLVEDTQYF; CDR3 DNA: TGTGCCCGGGGACTAGTTGAAGATACGCAGTATTTT
J gene: TRBJ2-3; clone size: once; D gene: TRBD2; V gene: TRBV2; CDR3 protein: CASSVLAGGRGDTQYF; CDR3 DNA: TGTGCCAGCAGTGTGCTAGCGGGGGGGCGGGGAGATACGCAGTATTTT
J gene: TRBJ1-4; clone size: once; D gene: NA; V gene: TRBV6-1; CDR3 protein: CASSDQGWVFF; CDR3 DNA: TGTGCCAGCAGTGATCAGGGATGGGTGTTTTTT
J gene: TRBJ1-4; clone size: NA; D gene: NA; V gene: TRBV7-5; CDR3 protein: CARSGPGSSNEKLFF; CDR3 DNA: TGTGCCAGAAGCGGTCCCGGTAGTTCCAATGAAAAACTGTTTTTT
J gene: TRBJ1-4; clone size: few; D gene: NA; V gene: TRBV7-9; CDR3 protein: CSSTGGVEKLFF; CDR3 DNA: TGTTCCAGCACCGGCGGTGTTGAAAAACTGTTTTTT